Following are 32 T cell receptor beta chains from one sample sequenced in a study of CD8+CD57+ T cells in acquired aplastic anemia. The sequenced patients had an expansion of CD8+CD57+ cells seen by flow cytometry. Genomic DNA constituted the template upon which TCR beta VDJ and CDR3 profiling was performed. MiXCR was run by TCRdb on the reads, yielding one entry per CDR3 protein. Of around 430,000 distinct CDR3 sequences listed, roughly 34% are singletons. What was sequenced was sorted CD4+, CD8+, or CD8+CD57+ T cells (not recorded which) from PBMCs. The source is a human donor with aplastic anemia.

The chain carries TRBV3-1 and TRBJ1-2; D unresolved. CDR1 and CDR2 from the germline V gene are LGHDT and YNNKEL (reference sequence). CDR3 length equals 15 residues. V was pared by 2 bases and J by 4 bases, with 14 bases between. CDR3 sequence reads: CASSQFHIASYGYTF. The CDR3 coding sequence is TGTGCCAGCAGCCAATTCCATATAGCTAGCTATGGCTACACCTTC.

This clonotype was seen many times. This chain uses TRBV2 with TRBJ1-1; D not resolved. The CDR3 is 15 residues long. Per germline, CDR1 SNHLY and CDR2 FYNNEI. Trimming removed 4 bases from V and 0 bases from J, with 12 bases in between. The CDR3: CASSGEGGMNTEAFF. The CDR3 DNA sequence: TGTGCCAGCAGTGGAGAAGGAGGCATGAACACTGAAGCTTTCTTT.

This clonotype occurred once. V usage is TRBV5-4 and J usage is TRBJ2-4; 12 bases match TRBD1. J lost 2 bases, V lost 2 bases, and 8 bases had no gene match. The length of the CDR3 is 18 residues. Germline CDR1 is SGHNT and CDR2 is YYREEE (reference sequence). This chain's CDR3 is CASSFGSGTGGTKNIQYF. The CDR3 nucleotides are TGTGCCAGCAGCTTTGGATCCGGGACAGGGGGCACCAAAAACATTCAGTACTTC.

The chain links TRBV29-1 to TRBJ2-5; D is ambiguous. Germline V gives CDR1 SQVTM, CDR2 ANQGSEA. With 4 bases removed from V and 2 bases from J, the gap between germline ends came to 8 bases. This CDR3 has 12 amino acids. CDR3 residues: CSVAMAQETQYF. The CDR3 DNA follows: TGCAGCGTTGCCATGGCACAAGAGACCCAGTACTTC.

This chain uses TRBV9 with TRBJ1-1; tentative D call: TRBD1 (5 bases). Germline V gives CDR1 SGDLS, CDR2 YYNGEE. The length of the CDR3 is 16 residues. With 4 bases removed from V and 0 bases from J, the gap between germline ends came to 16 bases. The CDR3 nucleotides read TGTGCCAGCAGCAAGACGGGACGGTTGTTGAACACTGAAGCTTTCTTT. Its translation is CASSKTGRLLNTEAFF.

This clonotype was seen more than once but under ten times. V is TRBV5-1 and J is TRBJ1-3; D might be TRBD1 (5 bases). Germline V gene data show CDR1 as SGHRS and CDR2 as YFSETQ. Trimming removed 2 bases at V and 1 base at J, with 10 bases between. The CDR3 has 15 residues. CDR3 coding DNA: TGCGCCAGCAGCTTCGCTGGGGGGTCTGGAAACACCATATATTTT. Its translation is CASSFAGGSGNTIYF.

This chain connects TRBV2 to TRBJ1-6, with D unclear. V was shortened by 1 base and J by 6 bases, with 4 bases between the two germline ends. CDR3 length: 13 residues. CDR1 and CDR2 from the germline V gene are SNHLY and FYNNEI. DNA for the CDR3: TGTGCCAGCAGTGAAGTCGGTAATTCACCCCTCCACTTT. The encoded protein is CASSEVGNSPLHF.

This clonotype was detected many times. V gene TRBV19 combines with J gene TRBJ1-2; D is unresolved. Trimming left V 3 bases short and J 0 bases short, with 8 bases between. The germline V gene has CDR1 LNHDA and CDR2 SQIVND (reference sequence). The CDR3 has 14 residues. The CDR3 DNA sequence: TGTGCCAGTAGTATCGGAAATACTAACTATGGCTACACCTTC. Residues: CASSIGNTNYGYTF.

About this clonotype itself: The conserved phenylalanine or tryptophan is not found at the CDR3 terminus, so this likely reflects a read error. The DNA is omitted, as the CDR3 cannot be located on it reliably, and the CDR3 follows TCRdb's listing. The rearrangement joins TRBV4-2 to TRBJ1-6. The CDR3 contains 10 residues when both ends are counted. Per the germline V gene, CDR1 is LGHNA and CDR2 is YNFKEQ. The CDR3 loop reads CASSQSTPTS.

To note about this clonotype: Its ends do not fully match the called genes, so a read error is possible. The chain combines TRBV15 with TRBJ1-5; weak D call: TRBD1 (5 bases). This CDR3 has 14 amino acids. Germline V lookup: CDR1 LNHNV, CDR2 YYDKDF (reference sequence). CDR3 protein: CATSREWDDQRQHF. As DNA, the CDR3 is TGTGCGACCAGCAGGGAATGGGATGATCAGCGCCAGCATTTT.

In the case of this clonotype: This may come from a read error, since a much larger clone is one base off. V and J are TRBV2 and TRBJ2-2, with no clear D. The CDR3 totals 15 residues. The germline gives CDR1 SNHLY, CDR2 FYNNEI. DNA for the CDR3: TGTGTCAGCAATTCGGTTGGCACGAACACCGGGGAGCTGTTTTTT. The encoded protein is CVSNSVGTNTGELFF.

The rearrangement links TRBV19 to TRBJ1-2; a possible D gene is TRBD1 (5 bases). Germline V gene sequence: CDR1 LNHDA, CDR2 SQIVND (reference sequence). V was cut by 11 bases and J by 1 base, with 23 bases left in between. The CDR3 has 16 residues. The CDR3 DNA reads TGTGCCTGGAGAGAACCCGCGTCAGGGTTTAACTATGGCTACACCTTC. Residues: CAWREPASGFNYGYTF. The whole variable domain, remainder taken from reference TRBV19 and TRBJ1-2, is DGGITQSPKYLFRKEGQNVTLSCEQNLNHDAMYWYRQDPGQGLRLIYYSQIVNDFQKGDIAEGYSVSREKKESFPLTVTSAQKNPTAFYLCAWREPASGFNYGYTFGSGTRLTVV.

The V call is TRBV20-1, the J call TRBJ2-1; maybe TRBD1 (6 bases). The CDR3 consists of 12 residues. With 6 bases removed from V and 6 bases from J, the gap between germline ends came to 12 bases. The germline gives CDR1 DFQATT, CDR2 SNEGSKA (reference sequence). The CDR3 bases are TGCAGTGCGAACAGGGACCCCAATGAGCAGTTCTTC. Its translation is CSANRDPNEQFF.

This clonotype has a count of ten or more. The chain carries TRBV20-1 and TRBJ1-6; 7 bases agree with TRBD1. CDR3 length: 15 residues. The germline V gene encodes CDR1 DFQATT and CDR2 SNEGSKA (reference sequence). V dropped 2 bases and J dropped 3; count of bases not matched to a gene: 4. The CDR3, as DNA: TGCAGTGCTAGAATGGGACAGAACTATAATTCACCCCTCCACTTT. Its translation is CSARMGQNYNSPLHF.

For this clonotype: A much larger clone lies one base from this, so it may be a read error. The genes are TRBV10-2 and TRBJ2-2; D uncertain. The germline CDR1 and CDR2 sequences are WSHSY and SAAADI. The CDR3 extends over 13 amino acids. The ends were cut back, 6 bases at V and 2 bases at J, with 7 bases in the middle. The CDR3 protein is CASRGINTGELFF. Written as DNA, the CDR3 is TGCGCCAGCAGGGGGATAAACACCGGGGAGCTGTTTTTT.

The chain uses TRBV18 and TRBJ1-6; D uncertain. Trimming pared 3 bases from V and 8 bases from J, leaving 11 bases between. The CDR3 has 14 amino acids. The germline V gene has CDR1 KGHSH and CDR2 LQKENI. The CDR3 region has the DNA TGTGCCAGCTCACCCCCCTTGCTGGATTCACCCCTCCACTTT. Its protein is CASSPPLLDSPLHF.

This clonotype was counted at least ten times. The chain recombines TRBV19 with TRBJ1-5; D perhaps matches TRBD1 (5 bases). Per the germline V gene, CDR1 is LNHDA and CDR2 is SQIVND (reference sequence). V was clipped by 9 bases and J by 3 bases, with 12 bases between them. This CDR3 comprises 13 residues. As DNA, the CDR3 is TGTGCCAGCACCCGGGACGCCAATCAGCCCCAGCATTTT. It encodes CASTRDANQPQHF. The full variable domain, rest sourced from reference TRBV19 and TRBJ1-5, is DGGITQSPKYLFRKEGQNVTLSCEQNLNHDAMYWYRQDPGQGLRLIYYSQIVNDFQKGDIAEGYSVSREKKESFPLTVTSAQKNPTAFYLCASTRDANQPQHFGDGTRLSIL.

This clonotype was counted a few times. CDR3 bases: TGTGCCAGTATGGGCCGAGCTAAAGTTCTCTCCTACAATGAGCAGTTCTTC. Residues: CASMGRAKVLSYNEQFF. The chain is built from TRBV19 and TRBJ2-1; the D is unclear. CDR1 LNHDA and CDR2 SQIVND come from the germline V gene (reference sequence). This CDR3 spans 17 amino acids. Trimming took 7 bases from V and 0 from J, leaving 19 bases between them.

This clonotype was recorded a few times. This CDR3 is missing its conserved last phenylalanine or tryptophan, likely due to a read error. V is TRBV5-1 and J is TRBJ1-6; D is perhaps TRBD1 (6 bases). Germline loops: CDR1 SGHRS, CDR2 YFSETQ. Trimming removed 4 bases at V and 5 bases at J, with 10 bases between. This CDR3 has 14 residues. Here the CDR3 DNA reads TGCGCCAGCAGCGCTGGACAGAATAATTCACCCCTCCACCTT. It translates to CASSAGQNNSPLHL.

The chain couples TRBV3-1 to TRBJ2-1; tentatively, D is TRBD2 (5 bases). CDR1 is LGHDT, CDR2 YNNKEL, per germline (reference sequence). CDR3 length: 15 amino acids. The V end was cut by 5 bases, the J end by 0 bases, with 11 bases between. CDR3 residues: CASSSSTSSYNEQFF. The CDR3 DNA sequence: TGTGCCAGCAGCTCTAGCACGAGCTCCTACAATGAGCAGTTCTTC.

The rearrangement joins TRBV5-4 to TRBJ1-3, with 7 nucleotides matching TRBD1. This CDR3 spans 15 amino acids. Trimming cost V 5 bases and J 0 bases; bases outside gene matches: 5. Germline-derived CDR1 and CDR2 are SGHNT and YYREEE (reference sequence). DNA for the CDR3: TGTGCCAGCAGTTACGGACAGGCCTCTGGAAACACCATATATTTT. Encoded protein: CASSYGQASGNTIYF.

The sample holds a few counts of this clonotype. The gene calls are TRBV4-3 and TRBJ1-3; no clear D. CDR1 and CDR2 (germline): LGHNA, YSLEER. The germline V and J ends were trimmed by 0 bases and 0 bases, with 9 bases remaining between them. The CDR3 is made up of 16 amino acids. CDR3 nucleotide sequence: TGCGCCAGCAGCCAAGAGAAGGCGAGCTCTGGAAACACCATATATTTT. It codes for CASSQEKASSGNTIYF.

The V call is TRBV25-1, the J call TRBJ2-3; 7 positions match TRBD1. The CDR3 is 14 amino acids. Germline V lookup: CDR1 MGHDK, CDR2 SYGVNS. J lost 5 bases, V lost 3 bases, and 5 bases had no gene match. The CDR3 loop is CASSEAGGEDTQYF. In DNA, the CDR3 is TGTGCCAGCAGTGAGGCAGGGGGTGAAGATACGCAGTATTTT.

Written as DNA, the CDR3 is TGTGCCAGCAGCCAAGGCCTACAGGGGAGGGCTAATGAAAAACTGTTTTTT. Amino acids: CASSQGLQGRANEKLFF. The genes are TRBV3-1 and TRBJ1-4; the match to TRBD1 covers 7 bases. The CDR3 runs 17 residues. CDR1 is LGHDT, CDR2 YNNKEL, per germline (reference sequence). The J segment lost 3 bases and the V segment lost 1 base, leaving 8 bases of the junction unmatched.

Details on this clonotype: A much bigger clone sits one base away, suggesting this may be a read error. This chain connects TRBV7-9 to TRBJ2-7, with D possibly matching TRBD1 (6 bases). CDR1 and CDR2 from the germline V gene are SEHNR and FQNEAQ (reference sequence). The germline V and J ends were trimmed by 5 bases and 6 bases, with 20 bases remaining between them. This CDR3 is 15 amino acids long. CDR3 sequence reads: CASSPGMGAVGEQYF. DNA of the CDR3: TGTGCCAGCAGCCCGGGAATGGGGGCTGTGGGCGAGCAGTACTTC.

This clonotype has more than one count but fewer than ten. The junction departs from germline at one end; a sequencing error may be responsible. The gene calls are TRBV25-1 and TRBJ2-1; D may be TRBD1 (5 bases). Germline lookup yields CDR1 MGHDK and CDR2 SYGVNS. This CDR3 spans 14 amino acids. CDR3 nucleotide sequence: TGCGCCAGCAGCCAAGATCAGGGCCCCAATGAGCAGTTCTTC. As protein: CASSQDQGPNEQFF.

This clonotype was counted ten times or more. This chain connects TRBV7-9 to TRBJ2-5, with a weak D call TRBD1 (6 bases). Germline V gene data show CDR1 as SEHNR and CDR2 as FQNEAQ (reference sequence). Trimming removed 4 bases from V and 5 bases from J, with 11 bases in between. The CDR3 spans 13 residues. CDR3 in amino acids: CASSSDSWETQYF. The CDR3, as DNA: TGTGCCAGCAGCTCGGACAGCTGGGAGACCCAGTACTTC.

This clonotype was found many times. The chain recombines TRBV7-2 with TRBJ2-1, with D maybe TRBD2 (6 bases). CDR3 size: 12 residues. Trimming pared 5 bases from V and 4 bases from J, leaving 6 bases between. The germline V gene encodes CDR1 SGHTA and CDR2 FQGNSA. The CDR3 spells CASSRGYNEQFF. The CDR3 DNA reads TGTGCCAGCAGCCGGGGGTACAATGAGCAGTTCTTC.

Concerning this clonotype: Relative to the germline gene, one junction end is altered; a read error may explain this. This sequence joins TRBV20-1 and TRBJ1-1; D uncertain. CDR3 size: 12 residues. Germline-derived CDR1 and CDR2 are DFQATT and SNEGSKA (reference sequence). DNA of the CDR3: TGCAGTGCTACTCAGGAGAACACTGAAGCTTCCTTT. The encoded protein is CSATQENTEASF.

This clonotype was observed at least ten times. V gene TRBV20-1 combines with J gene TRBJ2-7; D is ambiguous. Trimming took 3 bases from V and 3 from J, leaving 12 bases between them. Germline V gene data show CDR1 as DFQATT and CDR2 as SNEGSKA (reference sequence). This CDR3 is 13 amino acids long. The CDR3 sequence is CSASLSGSYEQYF. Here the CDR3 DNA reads TGCAGTGCTAGCCTGTCGGGCAGCTACGAGCAGTACTTC.

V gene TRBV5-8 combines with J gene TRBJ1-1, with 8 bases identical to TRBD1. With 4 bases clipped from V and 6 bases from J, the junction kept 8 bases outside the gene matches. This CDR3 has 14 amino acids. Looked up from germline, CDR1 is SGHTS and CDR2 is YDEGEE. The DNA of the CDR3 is TGTGCCAGCAGCACGGGACAGGTGAGGGCTGAAGCTTTCTTT. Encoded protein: CASSTGQVRAEAFF.

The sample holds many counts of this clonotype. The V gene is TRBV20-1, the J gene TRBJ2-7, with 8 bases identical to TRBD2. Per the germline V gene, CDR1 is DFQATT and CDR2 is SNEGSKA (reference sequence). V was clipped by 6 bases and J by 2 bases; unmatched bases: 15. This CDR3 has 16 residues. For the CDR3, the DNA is TGCAGTGCGACTACATCGGTAGCGGGGCCAACCTACGAGCAGTACTTC. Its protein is CSATTSVAGPTYEQYF.